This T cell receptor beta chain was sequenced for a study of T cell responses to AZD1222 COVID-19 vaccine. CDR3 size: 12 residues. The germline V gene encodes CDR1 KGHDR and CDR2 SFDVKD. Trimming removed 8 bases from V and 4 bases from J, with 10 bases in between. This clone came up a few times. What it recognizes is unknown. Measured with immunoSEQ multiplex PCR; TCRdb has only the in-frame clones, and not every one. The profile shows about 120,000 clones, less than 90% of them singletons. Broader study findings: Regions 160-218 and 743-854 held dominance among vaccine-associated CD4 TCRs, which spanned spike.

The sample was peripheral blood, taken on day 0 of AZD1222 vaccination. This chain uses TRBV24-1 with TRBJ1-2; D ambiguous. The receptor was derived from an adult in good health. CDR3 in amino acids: CATMEDLYGYTF. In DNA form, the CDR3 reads TGTGCCACCATGGAGGATCTCTATGGCTACACCTTC.